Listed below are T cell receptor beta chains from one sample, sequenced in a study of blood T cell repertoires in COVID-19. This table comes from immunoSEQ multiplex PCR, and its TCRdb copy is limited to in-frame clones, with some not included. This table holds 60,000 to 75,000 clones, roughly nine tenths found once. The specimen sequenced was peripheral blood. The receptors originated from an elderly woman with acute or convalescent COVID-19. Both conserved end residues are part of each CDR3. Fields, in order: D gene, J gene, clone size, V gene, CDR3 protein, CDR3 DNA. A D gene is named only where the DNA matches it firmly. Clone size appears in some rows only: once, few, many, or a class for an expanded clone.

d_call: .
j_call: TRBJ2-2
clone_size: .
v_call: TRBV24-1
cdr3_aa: CATSGQGSATGELFF
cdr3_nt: TGTGCCACCAGTGGGCAGGGTTCGGCCACCGGGGAGCTGTTTTTT

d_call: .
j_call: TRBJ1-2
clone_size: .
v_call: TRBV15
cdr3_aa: CATNTPAGGMHGYTF
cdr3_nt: TGTGCCACCAACACCCCCGCGGGGGGGATGCACGGCTACACCTTC

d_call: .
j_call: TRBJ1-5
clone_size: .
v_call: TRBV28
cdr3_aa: CASSSPQGYDQPQHF
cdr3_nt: TGTGCCAGCAGTTCGCCACAGGGTTACGATCAGCCCCAGCATTTT

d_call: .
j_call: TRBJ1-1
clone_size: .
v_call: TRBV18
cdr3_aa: CASSPGGNTEAFF
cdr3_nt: TGTGCCAGCTCACCGGGGGGTAACACTGAAGCTTTCTTT

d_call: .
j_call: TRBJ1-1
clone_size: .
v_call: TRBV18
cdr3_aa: CASSPQPGVTEAFF
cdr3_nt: TGTGCCAGCTCACCACAGCCGGGAGTGACTGAAGCTTTCTTT

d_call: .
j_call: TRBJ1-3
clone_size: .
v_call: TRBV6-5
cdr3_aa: CASSYSPGAGNTIYF
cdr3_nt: TGTGCCAGCAGTTACTCCCCAGGGGCAGGAAACACCATATATTTT

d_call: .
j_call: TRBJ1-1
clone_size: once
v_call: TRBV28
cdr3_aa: CASTPSDRPEAFF
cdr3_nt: TGTGCCAGCACCCCGAGTGACAGGCCAGAAGCTTTCTTT

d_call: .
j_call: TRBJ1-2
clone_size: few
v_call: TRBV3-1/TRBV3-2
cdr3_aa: CASSHGSFEGGYTF
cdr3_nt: TGTGCCAGCAGCCATGGATCGTTCGAGGGCGGCTACACCTTC

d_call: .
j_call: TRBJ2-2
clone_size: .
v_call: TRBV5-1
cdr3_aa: CASRSTFTGELFF
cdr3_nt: TGCGCCAGCAGGTCCACTTTCACCGGGGAGCTGTTTTTT

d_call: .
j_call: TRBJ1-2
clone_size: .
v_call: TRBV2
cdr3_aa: CASSRTKKGGYTF
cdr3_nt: TGTGCCAGCAGTCGGACTAAGAAGGGCGGCTACACCTTC

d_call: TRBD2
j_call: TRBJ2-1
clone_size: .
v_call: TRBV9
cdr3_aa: CASSVVPGLAGGNNEQFF
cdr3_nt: TGTGCCAGCAGCGTAGTACCGGGACTAGCGGGGGGGAACAATGAGCAGTTCTTC

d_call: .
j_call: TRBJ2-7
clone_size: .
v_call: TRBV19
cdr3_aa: CASSIVYGLYEQYF
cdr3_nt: TGTGCCAGTAGTATAGTATATGGGCTGTACGAGCAGTACTTC

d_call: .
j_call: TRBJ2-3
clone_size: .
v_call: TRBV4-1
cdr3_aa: CASRRAGSRGGDTQYF
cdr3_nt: TGCGCCAGCAGGAGAGCCGGGTCCCGAGGAGGAGATACGCAGTATTTT

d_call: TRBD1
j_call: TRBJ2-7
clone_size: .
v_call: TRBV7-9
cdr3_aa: CASSPTTGPEQYF
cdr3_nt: TGTGCCAGCAGTCCGACGACAGGGCCCGAGCAGTACTTC

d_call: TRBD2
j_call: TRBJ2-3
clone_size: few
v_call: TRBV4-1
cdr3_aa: CASSQRLAGGSSTDTQYF
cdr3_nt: TGCGCCAGCAGCCAACGACTAGCGGGGGGCTCTAGCACAGATACGCAGTATTTT

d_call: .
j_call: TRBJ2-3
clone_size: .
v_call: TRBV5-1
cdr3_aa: CASSGYSGFLADTQYF
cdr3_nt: TGCGCCAGCAGCGGATATTCAGGGTTTCTGGCAGATACGCAGTATTTT

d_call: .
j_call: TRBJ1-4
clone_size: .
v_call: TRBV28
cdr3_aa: CASSSPNGGDILFF
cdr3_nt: TGTGCCAGCAGTTCCCCCAATGGGGGGGACATACTGTTTTTT

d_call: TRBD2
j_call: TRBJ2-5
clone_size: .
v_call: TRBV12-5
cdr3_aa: CASGGLNGGETQYF
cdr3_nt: TGTGCTAGTGGTGGCCTGAACGGGGGGGAGACCCAGTACTTC

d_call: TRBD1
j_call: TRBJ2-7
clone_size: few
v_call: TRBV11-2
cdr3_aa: CASSTDRGYEQYF
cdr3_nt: TGTGCCAGCAGCACCGACAGGGGCTACGAGCAGTACTTC

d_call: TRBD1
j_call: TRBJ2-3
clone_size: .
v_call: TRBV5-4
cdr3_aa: CASSVGTGSPDTQYF
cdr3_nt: TGTGCCAGCAGCGTCGGGACAGGTTCTCCAGATACGCAGTATTTT

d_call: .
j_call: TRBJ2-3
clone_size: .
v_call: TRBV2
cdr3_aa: CASSDRDTQYF
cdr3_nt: TGTGCCAGCAGTGATCGGGATACGCAGTATTTT

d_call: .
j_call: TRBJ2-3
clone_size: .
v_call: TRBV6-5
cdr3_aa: CASSSTGTDTQYF
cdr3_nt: TGTGCCAGCAGTTCGACGGGGACTGATACGCAGTATTTT

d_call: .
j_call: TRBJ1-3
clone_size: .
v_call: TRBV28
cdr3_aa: CASLRTASGNTIYF
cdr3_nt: TGTGCCAGCCTACGGACAGCCTCTGGAAACACCATATATTTT

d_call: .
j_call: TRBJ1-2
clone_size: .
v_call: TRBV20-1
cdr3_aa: CSAGLGYTF
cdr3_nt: TGCAGTGCTGGGCTAGGCTACACCTTC

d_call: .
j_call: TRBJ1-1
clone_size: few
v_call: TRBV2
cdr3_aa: CASSDQGSTLEAFF
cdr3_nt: TGTGCCAGCAGTGATCAGGGGAGTACCCTAGAAGCTTTCTTT

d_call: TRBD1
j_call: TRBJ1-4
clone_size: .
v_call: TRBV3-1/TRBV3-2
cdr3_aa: CASSHRRGQDEKLFF
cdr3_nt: TGTGCCAGCAGCCATCGGAGGGGGCAGGATGAAAAACTGTTTTTT

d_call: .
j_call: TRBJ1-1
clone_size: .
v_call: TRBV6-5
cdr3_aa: CASSYSQGSTEAFF
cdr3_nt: TGTGCCAGCAGTTACTCTCAGGGGTCCACTGAAGCTTTCTTT

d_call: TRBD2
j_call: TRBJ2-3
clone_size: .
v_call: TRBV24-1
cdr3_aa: CATSEPRKYGRGADTQYF
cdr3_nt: TGTGCCACCAGTGAACCAAGAAAGTACGGCCGGGGGGCAGATACGCAGTATTTT

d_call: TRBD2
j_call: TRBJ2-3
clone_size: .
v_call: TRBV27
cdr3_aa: CASSLLAGGTDTQYF
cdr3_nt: TGTGCCAGCAGTTTATTAGCGGGAGGGACAGATACGCAGTATTTT